Listed here are 7 T cell receptor beta chains from one sample, sequenced in a study of blood T cells in healthy people across ages. A second PCR, run for about 7 to 11 cycles, used a sample-barcoded 5' primer plus a J-beta primer mix. TCRdb itself ran the 5' RACE reads through MiXCR, one entry per CDR3 protein. Of fewer than 800,000 distinct CDR3 sequences listed, 25% were seen once; the top ten hold more than 8%. This sample was shared with a second study, whose subject was T cells of mothers and their children.

The sample was blood. The origin of the receptors is a boy between 10 and 17 years old in good health.

This clonotype was observed a few times. The chain carries TRBV6-2 or TRBV6-3 and TRBJ1-5; D remains unclear. V lost 6 bases and J 0 bases, leaving 12 bases between the germline ends. The CDR3 sequence is 15 residues long. Germline-derived CDR1 and CDR2 are MNHEY and SVGEGT. CDR3 in amino acids: CASSETPYSNQPQHF. The CDR3 DNA is TGTGCCAGCAGCGAGACACCATATAGCAATCAGCCCCAGCATTTT.

This clonotype was seen more than once but under ten times. The chain carries TRBV10-3 and TRBJ2-7, with TRBD1 matching 7 bases. V shed 3 bases and J 6 bases; nucleotides not matched to a gene: 11. Per the germline V gene, CDR1 is ENHRY and CDR2 is SYGVKD. The CDR3 is 15 residues long. The CDR3 spells CAISERGQGTCEQYF. CDR3 DNA: TGTGCCATCAGTGAAAGGGGGCAGGGGACCTGCGAGCAGTACTTC.

A single count supports this clonotype. The CDR3 DNA reads as TGTGCCAGCAGCTTCACCACTAACTACGAGCAGTACTTC. It yields the protein CASSFTTNYEQYF. The genes are TRBV7-2 and TRBJ2-7, with unresolved D. This CDR3 is 13 amino acids long. Germline V CDR1 and CDR2: SGHTA, FQGNSA. Between the trimmed V and J ends, which lost 3 bases and 3 bases, there was a span of 9 bases. The full variable domain, with the rest looked up from reference TRBV7-2 and TRBJ2-7, is GAGVSQSPSNKVTEKGKDVELRCDPISGHTALYWYRQSLGQGLEFLIYFQGNSAPDKSGLPSDRFSAERTGGSVSTLTIQRTQQEDSAVYLCASSFTTNYEQYFGPGTRLTVT.

Note on this clonotype: Sequence at one end of the junction differs from germline and may be a read error. The V and J genes are TRBV25-1 and TRBJ1-6; D might be TRBD1 (5 bases). The CDR3 contains 14 residues. CDR1 MGHDK and CDR2 SYGVNS come from the germline V gene. The CDR3 here is CATSRGRNNSPLHF. As DNA, the CDR3 is TGTGCCACCAGTCGGGGACGGAATAATTCACCCCTCCACTTT.

A few counts support this clonotype. CDR3 in amino acids: CASSQDLQGYQETQYF. The DNA of the CDR3 is TGTGCCAGCAGCCAAGATCTTCAGGGGTACCAAGAGACCCAGTACTTC. The chain employs TRBV3-1 and TRBJ2-5, with D possibly being TRBD1 (6 bases). The V end was cut by 0 bases, the J end by 0 bases, with 11 bases between. This CDR3 contains 16 residues. CDR1 and CDR2 from the germline V gene are LGHDT and YNNKEL (reference sequence).

This clonotype was counted only a few times. The J gene is TRBJ2-3, the V gene TRBV4-2; a possible D gene is TRBD2 (5 bases). Germline assignment: CDR1 LGHNA and CDR2 YNFKEQ. Trimming stripped 11 bases from V and 6 bases from J, with 6 bases between. The CDR3 is made up of 9 amino acids. This chain's CDR3 is CAGEDTQYF. The CDR3 bases are TGTGCCGGGGAGGATACGCAGTATTTT.

This clonotype was recorded a few times. The V call is TRBV20-1, the J call TRBJ2-1, with TRBD2 identical over 11 bases. The trim removed 3 bases at V and 6 bases at J, leaving 4 bases unmatched. Germline loops: CDR1 DFQATT, CDR2 SNEGSKA (reference sequence). CDR3 size: 14 residues. CDR3 region: CSASRLAGPNEQFF. CDR3 nucleotide sequence: TGCAGTGCTAGTCGACTAGCGGGACCCAATGAGCAGTTCTTC.